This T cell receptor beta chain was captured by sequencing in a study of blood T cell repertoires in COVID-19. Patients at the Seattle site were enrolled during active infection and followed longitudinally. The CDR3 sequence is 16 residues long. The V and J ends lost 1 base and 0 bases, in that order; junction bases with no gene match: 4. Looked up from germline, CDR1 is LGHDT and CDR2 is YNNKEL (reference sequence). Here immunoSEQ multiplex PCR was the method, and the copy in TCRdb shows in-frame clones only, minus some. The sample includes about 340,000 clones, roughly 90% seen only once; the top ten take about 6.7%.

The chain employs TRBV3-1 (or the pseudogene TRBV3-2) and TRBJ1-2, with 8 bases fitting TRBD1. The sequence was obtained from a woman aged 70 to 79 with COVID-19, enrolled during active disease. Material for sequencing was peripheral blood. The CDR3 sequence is CASSQGGTGANYGYTF. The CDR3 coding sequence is TGTGCCAGCAGCCAAGGCGGGACAGGAGCTAACTATGGCTACACCTTC.